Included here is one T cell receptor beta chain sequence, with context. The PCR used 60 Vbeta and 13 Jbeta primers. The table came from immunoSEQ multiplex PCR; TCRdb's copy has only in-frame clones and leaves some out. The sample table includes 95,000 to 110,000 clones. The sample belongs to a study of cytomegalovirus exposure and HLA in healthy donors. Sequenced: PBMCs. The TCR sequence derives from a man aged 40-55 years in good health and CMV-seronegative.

As DNA, the CDR3 is TGTGCCAGCAGCTTAGAGGCAGGGAGGGGGACTGAAGCTTTCTTT. Amino acid sequence: CASSLEAGRGTEAFF. The chain has TRBV7-2 and TRBJ1-1; the D gene is possibly TRBD1 (6 bases). This CDR3 contains 15 residues. CDR1 and CDR2 (germline): SGHTA, FQGNSA. V was pared by 1 base and J by 5 bases, with 14 bases between.